This T cell receptor (beta chain) was recorded in a study of cytomegalovirus exposure and HLA in healthy donors. Study context: When 398 donors were genotyped, roughly 80% of them were found to fall in the Caucasian-associated ancestry cluster.

Trimming shortened V by 2 bases and J by 5 bases, and 9 bases separated the two germline ends. In germline, CDR1 is LNHDA, CDR2 SQIVND (reference sequence). The CDR3 extends over 14 amino acids. It was with 60 Vbeta and 13 Jbeta primers that the PCR ran. Sequenced by immunoSEQ multiplex PCR; TCRdb stores in-frame clones only, minus some. The profile shows roughly 190,000 clones, around 80% of them singletons. As concerns this clone: Its antigen is as yet unknown.

Points from the study as a whole: According to an earlier analysis, most TCR beta V segments yielded productive rearrangements about 90% or about 30% of the time.

The sequenced sample was PBMCs. The V gene is TRBV19, the J gene TRBJ2-2, with a possible D match to TRBD1 (6 bases). This TCR was sampled from a man aged 40-49 years in good health and CMV-seropositive. This chain's CDR3 is CASSISTGTGELFF. CDR3 DNA sequence: TGTGCCAGTAGTATATCGACAGGAACCGGGGAGCTGTTTTTT.